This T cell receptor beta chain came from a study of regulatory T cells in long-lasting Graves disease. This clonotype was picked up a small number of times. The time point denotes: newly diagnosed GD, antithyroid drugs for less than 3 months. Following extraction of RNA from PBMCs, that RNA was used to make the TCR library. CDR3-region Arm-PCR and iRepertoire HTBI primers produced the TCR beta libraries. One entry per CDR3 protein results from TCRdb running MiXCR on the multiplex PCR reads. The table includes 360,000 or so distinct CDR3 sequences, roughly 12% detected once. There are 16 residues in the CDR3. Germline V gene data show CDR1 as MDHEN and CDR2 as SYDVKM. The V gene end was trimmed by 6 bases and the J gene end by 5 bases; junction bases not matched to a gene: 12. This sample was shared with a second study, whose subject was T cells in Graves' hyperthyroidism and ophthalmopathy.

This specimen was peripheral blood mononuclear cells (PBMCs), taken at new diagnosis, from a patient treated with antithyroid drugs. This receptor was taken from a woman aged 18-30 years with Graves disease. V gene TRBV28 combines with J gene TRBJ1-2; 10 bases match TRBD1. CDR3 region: CASSGPRPGQGYGYTF. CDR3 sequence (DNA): TGTGCCAGCAGCGGTCCCCGGCCGGGACAGGGGTATGGCTACACCTTC.